This TCR beta chain was retrieved from a study of blood T cell repertoires in COVID-19 (TCRdb year 2020). Describing the broader study: Samples covering the acute and convalescent phases of COVID-19 were provided by collaborators in the United States, Italy and Spain. Where HLA class I and class II types were available, the types were taken from metadata supplied by the sample provider, not from assay-based typing. The samples were drawn from two sources: the first 160 participants of the ongoing ImmuneRACE study, and 1,254 subjects contributed by 6 global collaborators. A freely available public database, intended as a resource for researchers studying the immune response to SARS-CoV-2, is where the repertoires were released. Subjects who had been exposed to COVID-19, were actively infected with it, or had recovered from it provided the deeply sampled blood TCRbeta repertoires that made up the dataset. The material from the prospective study consisted of cDNA or gDNA derived from T cells, B-cell-depleted T cells, or PBMCs. Nearly every sample came with metadata listing a de-identified subject ID, COVID-19 status, age in years and sex.

CDR1 and CDR2 are read off the germline V gene as ENHRY and SYGVKD. The junction shows trimming of 2 bases on V and 3 bases on J, plus 5 bases between the germline ends. The CDR3 covers 12 residues, taking in both the cysteine and the phenylalanine. The read is trimmed to its CDR3 DNA, 36 bases read in frame from base 1. To note about this clone: Its recognized antigen is unknown. The record has no base qualities; no much larger clone is one base away. Other DNA sequences within the sample encode an identical CDR3.

The full study reports these points: The quantity of clinical and demographic metadata differed by source and by participant and was supplied without curation.

Each collaborating institution followed its own protocols to collect whole blood in K2EDTA tubes. For TCRbeta analysis, collaborators shipped samples in one of three forms: frozen whole blood, isolated PBMCs, or DNA extracted from either of those sample types. TCRbeta CDR3 regions were amplified from genomic DNA by means of the immunoSEQ Assay, a bias-controlled multiplex PCR. The authors' analysis ran thus. Nucleated cell counts per sample were estimated from amplification of reference gene primers within the assay. To quantify the absolute abundance of each unique TCRbeta CDR3 rearrangement, sequence reads were collapsed and filtered. Productive Simpson clonality was computed per sample as the square root of Simpson's diversity index over productive rearrangements. This immuneACCESS table, as held by TCRdb, lists in-frame sequences with V and J called but not all clones. Of the missing ones, under half trace to an unresolved V gene in checked studies; the others have no known cause. Clonal size and the V and J genes are those of that table, whereas D and trimming came from the DNA. This sample holds approximately 73,000 clones; 81% were observed only once. The ten largest clones add up to approximately 0.8% of the sample.

The sequence links TRBV10-3 to TRBJ2-7; confidence is insufficient to name the D gene. This TCR derives from a woman aged 70-85 years with acute or convalescent COVID-19. The sequencing input was peripheral blood. At the DNA level, the sequence is TGTGCCATCAGTGAGCGCGACTACGAGCAGTACTTC. Translated, it gives CAISERDYEQYF.